This T cell receptor (beta chain) is drawn from a study of blood T cells in healthy people across ages. The overall study: About one barcoded beta molecule per two T cells was captured by template switching.

A second PCR, run for roughly 7 to 12 cycles, used a sample-barcoded 5' primer plus a J-beta primer mix. Each of the cDNA molecules was tagged by a template-switch adaptor with 12 random nucleotides. TCRdb called the 5' RACE reads again in MiXCR, with one record for every CDR3 protein. This table holds around 600,000 distinct CDR3 sequences, less than 60% found once. With 7 bases removed from V and 3 bases from J, the gap between germline ends came to 10 bases. The length of the CDR3 is 12 residues. From germline, CDR1 is SNHLY and CDR2 FYNNEI. Overall study results and limits: Compared with aged donors, long-lived donors showed fewer expanded clones, suggesting selection. Lack of knowledge of donor CMV status possibly confounded expanded clonotype changes.

This clonotype occurred a few times. Its antigen is currently unknown. The sequencing input was blood. The chain uses TRBV2 and TRBJ2-7; D is unclear. The receptor comes from a man older than 75 in good health. The CDR3 loop reads CASTSQVYEQYF. The CDR3 bases are TGTGCCAGCACATCCCAGGTCTACGAGCAGTACTTC.